This entry is about one T cell receptor beta chain. V lost 7 bases, J lost 0 bases, and 17 bases lay in between. The CDR3 sequence is 15 residues long. Germline V CDR1 and CDR2: SQVTM, ANQGSEA. This entry is derived from a study of blood T cell repertoires in COVID-19. Study-level information: Samples representing acute and convalescent COVID-19 were sourced from the United States, Italy and Spain.

TCRdb's table, derived via immunoSEQ multiplex PCR, lists solely in-frame clones and lacks some. Among 250,000 to 350,000 clones listed, around 89% were seen once. This clonotype originated in a woman aged 50 to 60 with COVID-19, enrolled during active disease. Sequences were obtained from peripheral blood. V is TRBV29-1 and J is TRBJ2-3; D is possibly TRBD1 (5 bases). The CDR3 sequence is CSATGYLDSTDTQYF. The CDR3 nucleotides are TGCAGCGCAACAGGTTACTTAGATAGCACAGATACGCAGTATTTT.